This T cell receptor beta chain comes out of a study of T-cell reconstitution after alpha-beta-depleted transplantation in children. Unique molecular identifiers were incorporated when the TCRbeta library was constructed. TCRdb ran MiXCR on the PCR reads and lists one entry per CDR3 protein. In the table there are some 200,000 distinct CDR3 sequences, 14% to 15% of which are singletons. The germline V and J ends were trimmed by 7 bases and 1 base, with 11 bases remaining between them. Germline V gene data show CDR1 as MNHEY and CDR2 as SVGAGI. CDR3 size: 14 residues. This clonotype was counted many times.

This sequence originates from a human donor who donated a stem cell graft to a child with acute lymphoblastic leukemia. Sequencing used PBMCs from the stem cell graft donor, obtained from the stem cell graft. This sequence joins TRBV6-5 and TRBJ2-4, with a possible D match to TRBD1 (6 bases). This chain's CDR3 is CASTKDRAKNIQYF. CDR3 sequence (DNA): TGTGCCAGCACCAAAGACAGGGCCAAAAACATTCAGTACTTC.